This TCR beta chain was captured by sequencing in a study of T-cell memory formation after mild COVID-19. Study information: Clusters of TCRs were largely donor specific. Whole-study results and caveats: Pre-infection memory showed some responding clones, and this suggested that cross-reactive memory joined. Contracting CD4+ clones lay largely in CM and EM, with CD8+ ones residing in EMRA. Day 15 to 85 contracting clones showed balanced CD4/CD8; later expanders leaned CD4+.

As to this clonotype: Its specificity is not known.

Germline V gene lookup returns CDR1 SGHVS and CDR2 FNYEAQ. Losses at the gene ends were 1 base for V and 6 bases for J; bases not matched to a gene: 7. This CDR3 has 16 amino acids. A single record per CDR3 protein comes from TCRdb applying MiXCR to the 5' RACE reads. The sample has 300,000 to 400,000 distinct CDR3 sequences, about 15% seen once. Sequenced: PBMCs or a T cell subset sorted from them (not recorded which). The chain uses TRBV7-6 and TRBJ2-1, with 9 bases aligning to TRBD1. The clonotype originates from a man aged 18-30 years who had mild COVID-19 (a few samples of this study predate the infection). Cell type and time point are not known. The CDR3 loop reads CASSLEGTGLTNEQFF. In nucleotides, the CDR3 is TGTGCCAGCAGCTTAGAAGGGACAGGGCTGACCAATGAGCAGTTCTTC.